This T cell receptor beta chain was documented in a study of blood T cell repertoires in COVID-19. Profiling relied on immunoSEQ multiplex PCR, and the TCRdb table lists in-frame clones only, not all of them. The sample lists 100,000 or so clones; 85% were seen once. J was trimmed by 8 bases and V by 1 base; bases with no gene match: 4. Per germline, CDR1 KGHDR and CDR2 SFDVKD. The CDR3 totals 15 residues. The origin of this receptor is a man aged 50-59 years with acute or convalescent COVID-19. The sample taken for sequencing was peripheral blood. The rearrangement joins TRBV24-1 to TRBJ2-1; TRBD2 aligns across 10 bases. The CDR3 region is CATSDFRLAGDEQFF. In DNA form, the CDR3 reads TGTGCCACCAGTGATTTTCGCCTAGCGGGGGATGAGCAGTTCTTC.